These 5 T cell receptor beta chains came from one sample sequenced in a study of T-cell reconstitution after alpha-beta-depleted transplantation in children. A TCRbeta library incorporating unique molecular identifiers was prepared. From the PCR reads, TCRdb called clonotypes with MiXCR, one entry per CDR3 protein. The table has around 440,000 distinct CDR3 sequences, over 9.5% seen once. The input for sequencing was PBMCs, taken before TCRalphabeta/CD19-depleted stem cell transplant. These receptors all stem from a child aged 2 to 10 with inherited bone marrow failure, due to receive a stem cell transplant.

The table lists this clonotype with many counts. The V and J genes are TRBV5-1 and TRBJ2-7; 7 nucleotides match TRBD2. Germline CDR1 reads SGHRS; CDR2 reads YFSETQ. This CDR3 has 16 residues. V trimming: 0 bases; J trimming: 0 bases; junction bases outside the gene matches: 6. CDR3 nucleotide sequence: TGCGCCAGCAGCTTGGCCTCGGGCGGGAGCTCCTACGAGCAGTACTTC. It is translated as CASSLASGGSSYEQYF.

The CDR3 protein is CASSLGAGAVNEQFF. The CDR3 DNA reads TGCGCCAGCAGCTTGGGGGCGGGAGCTGTTAATGAGCAGTTCTTC. The rearrangement links TRBV5-1 to TRBJ2-1, with TRBD2 matching over 7 bases. The CDR3 spans 15 residues. Germline loops: CDR1 SGHRS, CDR2 YFSETQ. V shed 0 bases, J shed 7 bases, and the junction held 7 bases outside the gene matches. Variable domain in full (rest from reference TRBV5-1 and TRBJ2-1): KAGVTQTPRYLIKTRGQQVTLSCSPISGHRSVSWYQQTPGQGLQFLFEYFSETQRNKGNFPGRFSGRQFSNSRSEMNVSTLELGDSALYLCASSLGAGAVNEQFFGPGTRLTVL.

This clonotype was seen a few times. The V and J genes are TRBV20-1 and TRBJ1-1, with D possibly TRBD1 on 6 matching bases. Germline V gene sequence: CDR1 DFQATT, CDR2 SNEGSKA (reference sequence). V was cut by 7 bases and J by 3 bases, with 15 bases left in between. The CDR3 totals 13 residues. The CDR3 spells CSVRGAGYTEAFF. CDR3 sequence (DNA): TGCAGTGTTCGGGGGGCCGGGTACACTGAAGCTTTCTTT.

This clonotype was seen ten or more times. CDR3 sequence (DNA): TGTGCCAGCAGCTTAGAAGCAGGGGGCACTGAAGCTTTCTTT. Protein sequence: CASSLEAGGTEAFF. The genes are TRBV11-2 and TRBJ1-1, with 7 bases fitting TRBD1. Germline CDR1 and CDR2: SGHAT and FQNNGV. V dropped 0 bases and J dropped 4; count of bases not matched to a gene: 2. This CDR3 contains 14 residues.

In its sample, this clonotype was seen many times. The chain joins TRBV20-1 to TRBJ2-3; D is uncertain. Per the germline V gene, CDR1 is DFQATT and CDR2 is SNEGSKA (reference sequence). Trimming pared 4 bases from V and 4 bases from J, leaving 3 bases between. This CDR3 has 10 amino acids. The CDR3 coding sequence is TGCAGTGCTATTCCAGATACGCAGTATTTT. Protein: CSAIPDTQYF.